This T cell receptor beta chain was profiled in a study of T cells in Graves' hyperthyroidism and ophthalmopathy. Germline V lookup: CDR1 MNHNS, CDR2 SASEGT. V was pared by 6 bases and J by 4 bases, with 12 bases between. This CDR3 spans 13 amino acids. It was RNA transcripts that yielded the amplified TCR beta CDR3 regions. With the HTBI primer set, the TCR CDR3 went through a first round of RT-PCR. One entry per CDR3 protein results from TCRdb running MiXCR on the multiplex PCR reads. The sample consists of roughly 150,000 distinct CDR3 sequences, about 9% of them appearing once. This clonotype was seen at least ten times.

The V and J genes are TRBV6-1 and TRBJ1-1, with D possibly TRBD1 on 6 matching bases. The sample consisted of blood. The source of this sequence is a woman aged 18-29 years with Graves' hyperthyroidism that later progressed to Graves' ophthalmopathy. This CDR3 is CASRQGRSTEAFF. Here the CDR3 DNA reads TGTGCCAGCAGGCAGGGGAGATCCACTGAAGCTTTCTTT.